One sample yielded the 12 T cell receptor beta chains listed below, sequenced in a study of shared clonotypes between healthy human individuals. Sequencing used immunoSEQ multiplex PCR; TCRdb keeps in-frame clones, though not all of them. The top ten clones hold around 0.45% of a sample with some 1,600,000 clones, 98% of them seen once. The specimen sequenced was naive CD4+ T cells sorted from blood. Described subset: CD45RA+ positively selected. These receptors came from a man younger than 40 in good health.

V is TRBV6-5 and J is TRBJ2-7, with a possible D match to TRBD2 (5 bases). The V end was cut by 3 bases, the J end by 2 bases, with 17 bases between. The CDR3 contains 16 residues. CDR1 MNHEY and CDR2 SVGAGI come from the germline V gene. The CDR3 region is CASSYIQAERPYEQYF. The DNA for the CDR3 is TGTGCCAGCAGTTATATCCAAGCGGAGCGCCCCTACGAGCAGTACTTC.

This rearrangement joins TRBV4-3 to TRBJ1-4; 9 nucleotides match TRBD1. The CDR3 runs 17 residues. The trim removed 3 bases at V and 2 bases at J, leaving 7 bases unmatched. Germline CDR1 and CDR2: LGHNA and YSLEER. The CDR3 DNA reads as TGCGCCAGCAGCCACATACAGGGGGCGCGGACTAATGAAAAACTGTTTTTT. Amino acids: CASSHIQGARTNEKLFF.

This chain uses TRBV5-8 with TRBJ1-1; D perhaps matches TRBD1 (5 bases). Germline loops: CDR1 SGHTS, CDR2 YDEGEE. Between the trimmed V and J ends, which lost 3 bases and 1 base, there was a span of 13 bases. The CDR3 has 15 residues. CDR3 region: CASSSTWTRNTEAFF. In nucleotides, the CDR3 is TGTGCCAGCAGCTCCACCTGGACAAGGAACACTGAAGCTTTCTTT.

The V call is TRBV9, the J call TRBJ2-7; 7 positions match TRBD2. The V gene's germline CDR1 is SGDLS and CDR2 YYNGEE. J was trimmed by 0 bases and V by 0 bases; bases with no gene match: 6. The CDR3 extends over 16 amino acids. The CDR3 DNA reads as TGTGCCAGCAGCGTAGCCCCGACTAGCAGCTCCTACGAGCAGTACTTC. Encoded protein: CASSVAPTSSSYEQYF.

This chain joins TRBV12-5 and TRBJ2-1; 12 bases match TRBD2. CDR1 LGHNT and CDR2 FRNRAP come from the germline V gene. V shed 6 bases and J 2 bases; nucleotides not matched to a gene: 2. This CDR3 has 15 residues. CDR3 amino acids: CASGLAGGPYNEQFF. The CDR3 DNA is TGTGCTAGTGGCCTAGCGGGAGGGCCCTACAATGAGCAGTTCTTC.

The rearrangement joins TRBV6-1 to TRBJ2-7, with D maybe TRBD1 (6 bases). V was pared by 8 bases and J by 2 bases, with 13 bases between. Germline V CDR1 and CDR2: MNHNS, SASEGT. The CDR3 is 13 amino acids. DNA for the CDR3: TGTGCCAGCGGACAGAAGAGGGCCTACGAGCAGTACTTC. Encoded protein: CASGQKRAYEQYF.

CDR3 sequence reads: CASTRLLAGGTDTQYF. The CDR3 nucleotides read TGTGCCAGCACCCGATTGTTAGCGGGAGGCACAGATACGCAGTATTTT. The chain employs TRBV5-4 and TRBJ2-3, with 9 bases identical to TRBD2. V lost 6 bases, J lost 1 base, and 9 bases stayed unmatched. Germline V gives CDR1 SGHNT, CDR2 YYREEE (reference sequence). This CDR3 has 16 residues.

The V call is TRBV18, the J call TRBJ2-3, with 9 bases fitting TRBD1. V lost 6 bases, J lost 6 bases, and 4 bases stayed unmatched. Per germline, CDR1 KGHSH and CDR2 LQKENI. The length of the CDR3 is 13 residues. The CDR3 bases are TGTGCCAGCTCCCGAGACAGGGGGGATACGCAGTATTTT. It specifies CASSRDRGDTQYF.

This clone was seen a single time. The V gene is TRBV5-1, the J gene TRBJ1-1; TRBD1 agrees at 8 bases. Germline V gene data show CDR1 as SGHRS and CDR2 as YFSETQ. V lost 3 bases and J lost 6; bases outside the gene matches: 7. The length of the CDR3 is 14 residues. The CDR3 is CASSYDRGRAEAFF. The CDR3 coding sequence is TGCGCCAGCAGCTACGACAGGGGACGGGCTGAAGCTTTCTTT.

This clone was counted once. The V and J genes are TRBV4-2 and TRBJ2-5; tentative D call: TRBD2 (5 bases). Germline CDR1 and CDR2: LGHNA and YNFKEQ. This CDR3 is 12 amino acids long. Between the trimmed V and J ends, which lost 1 base and 13 bases, there was a span of 13 bases. CDR3 residues: CASSQGLDYRYF. For the CDR3, the DNA is TGTGCCAGCAGCCAAGGCTTAGACTACCGGTACTTC.

The chain uses TRBV14 and TRBJ2-3; the match to TRBD2 covers 8 bases. Germline trimming cut 1 base from V and 6 bases from J; bases unmatched to any gene: 15. The CDR3 extends over 18 amino acids. The germline CDR1 and CDR2 sequences are SGHDN and FVKESK. The CDR3 reads CASSQVRTSGGMSDTQYF. In nucleotides, the CDR3 is TGTGCCAGCAGCCAAGTCCGGACCAGCGGGGGTATGTCGGATACGCAGTATTTT.

The rearrangement links TRBV18 to TRBJ2-1; D remains unclear. CDR3 length equals 14 residues. The germline CDR1 and CDR2 sequences are KGHSH and LQKENI. Trimming stripped 1 base from V and 5 bases from J, with 9 bases between. The chain's CDR3 is CASSPQSVDNEQFF. For the CDR3, the DNA is TGTGCCAGCTCACCACAATCGGTGGACAATGAGCAGTTCTTC.